One sample yielded the 10 T cell receptor beta chains listed below, sequenced in a study of breast tumors, draining lymph nodes, adjacent tissues. TCRdb redid the calling of the multiplex PCR reads with MiXCR, one entry per CDR3 protein. This sample has some 170,000 distinct CDR3 sequences, with 33% found just once. The lymph nodes were axillary draining lymph nodes from breast cancer patients. Material: axillary lymph node tissue. Every receptor here comes from a female donor with breast cancer. Some clones in this sample may be carry-over from other donors' samples.

The CDR3: CSARDSGAGVPNSPLHF. CDR3 coding DNA: TGCAGTGCTAGAGATTCCGGAGCGGGAGTCCCGAATTCACCCCTCCACTTT. The rearrangement links TRBV20-1 to TRBJ1-6; no definite D call. The CDR3 extends over 17 amino acids. Germline assignment: CDR1 DFQATT and CDR2 SNEGSKA (reference sequence). The germline V and J ends were trimmed by 0 bases and 7 bases, with 19 bases remaining between them.

This clonotype was observed at least ten times. The rearrangement joins TRBV20-1 to TRBJ1-2, with D possibly TRBD1 on 6 matching bases. Germline-derived CDR1 and CDR2 are DFQATT and SNEGSKA (reference sequence). The CDR3 spans 15 residues. Trimming left V 3 bases short and J 2 bases short, with 16 bases between. CDR3 residues: CSASQYRALNYGYTF. CDR3 DNA: TGCAGTGCTAGCCAATACAGGGCCTTGAACTATGGCTACACCTTC.

This clonotype was seen at least ten times. At one end, the junction sequence differs from germline, possibly due to a read error. This chain links TRBV7-7 with TRBJ2-1, with D hard to call. This CDR3 is built from 13 residues. Germline V gene sequence: CDR1 SSHAT, CDR2 FNYEAQ (reference sequence). CDR3 in amino acids: CASSLGRHNEQFF. The CDR3 DNA follows: TGTGCTAGCAGCTTAGGACGTCACAATGAGCAGTTCTTC.

This clonotype was seen just once. This could be a read error, since a much larger clone is one nucleotide away. The CDR3 does not end in the conserved phenylalanine or tryptophan, so this is likely a read error. This chain uses TRBV27 with TRBJ2-1; 8 bases are shared with TRBD2. This CDR3 has 14 residues. Unmatched junction bases numbered 8, after V lost 4 bases and J lost 9 bases. The germline CDR1 and CDR2 sequences are MNHEY and SMNVEV (reference sequence). CDR3 bases: TGTGCCAGCAGTTCAGGACTAGCTGCGGGTGAGCAGTTCCTC. Translating it yields CASSSGLAAGEQFL.

In its sample, this clonotype was seen many times. The CDR3 here is CASSYSWNNEQFF. In DNA form, the CDR3 reads TGTGCCAGCAGTTACAGTTGGAACAATGAGCAGTTCTTC. The chain couples TRBV6-5 to TRBJ2-1, with unresolved D. V dropped 2 bases and J dropped 5 bases, with 7 bases sitting between them. The CDR3 has 13 residues. The germline CDR1 and CDR2 sequences are MNHEY and SVGAGI.

This clonotype has a count of ten or more. This chain connects TRBV19 to TRBJ2-2; 9 bases are a match to TRBD1. J lost 5 bases, V lost 6 bases, and 10 bases had no gene match. Germline lookup yields CDR1 LNHDA and CDR2 SQIVND (reference sequence). The CDR3 spans 16 residues. In DNA, the CDR3 is TGTGCCAGTAGCACACCACACGGGACAGGGACCGGGGAGCTGTTTTTT. It is translated as CASSTPHGTGTGELFF.

Concerning this clonotype itself: A much larger clone lies one base from this, so it may be a read error. V gene TRBV27 combines with J gene TRBJ2-1, with 7 bases aligning to TRBD2. CDR1 and CDR2 from the germline V gene are MNHEY and SMNVEV (reference sequence). V dropped 5 bases and J dropped 9; count of bases not matched to a gene: 10. This CDR3 region has 14 residues. CDR3 in amino acids: CASSRPGRKSEQFF. DNA of the CDR3: TGTGCCAGCAGTCGCCCCGGGAGGAAAAGTGAGCAGTTCTTC.

This clonotype was counted between two and nine times. CDR3 sequence (DNA): TGTGCCTGGAGTGTACAGAGCGGGAGGGTCTACGAGCAGTACTTC. Translating gives CAWSVQSGRVYEQYF. The rearrangement joins TRBV30 to TRBJ2-7, with 10 bases aligning to TRBD2. Trimming cost V 0 bases and J 3 bases; bases outside gene matches: 5. The CDR3 totals 15 residues. The germline CDR1 and CDR2 sequences are GTSNPN and SVGIG (reference sequence).

A few counts support this clonotype. This may be a read error: a much more frequent sequence differs by one nucleotide. The genes are TRBV6-5 and TRBJ2-7, with 8 bases identical to TRBD2. The CDR3 extends over 13 amino acids. Germline loops: CDR1 MNHEY, CDR2 SVGAGI. V lost 10 bases to trimming and J lost 7 bases; unmatched junction nucleotides: 12. CDR3 amino acids: CATLPGGRGEQYF. The CDR3 region has the DNA TGTGCCACCCTACCGGGAGGGCGTGGGGAGCAGTACTTC.

This clonotype was counted ten times or more. V is TRBV27 and J is TRBJ2-3; tentative D call: TRBD2 (6 bases). Looked up from germline, CDR1 is MNHEY and CDR2 is SMNVEV (reference sequence). CDR3 length: 15 residues. Trimming pared 6 bases from V and 0 bases from J, leaving 13 bases between. DNA for the CDR3: TGTGCCAGCAGGAGGAGGGAGACCAGCACAGATACGCAGTATTTT. This gives the protein CASRRRETSTDTQYF.